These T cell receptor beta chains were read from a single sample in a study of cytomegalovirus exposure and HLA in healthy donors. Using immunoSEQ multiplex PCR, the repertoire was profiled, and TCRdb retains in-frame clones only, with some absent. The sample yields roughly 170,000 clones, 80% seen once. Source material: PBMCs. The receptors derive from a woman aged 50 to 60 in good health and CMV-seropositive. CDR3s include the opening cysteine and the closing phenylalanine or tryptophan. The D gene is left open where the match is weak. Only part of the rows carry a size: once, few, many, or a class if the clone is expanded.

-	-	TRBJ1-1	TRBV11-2	TGTGCCAGCCGCCTCTCAGCGGGCACTGAAGCTTTCTTT	CASRLSAGTEAFF
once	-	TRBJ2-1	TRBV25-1	TGTGCCAGCAGTGCTTGGGGACTTTTATCCTACAATGAGCAGTTCTTC	CASSAWGLLSYNEQFF
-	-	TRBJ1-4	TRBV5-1	TGCGCCAGCAGCTTGGAAGGGCCAGGGCCAAATGAAAAACTGTTTTTT	CASSLEGPGPNEKLFF
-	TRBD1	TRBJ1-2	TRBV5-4	TGTGCCAGCAGCTTGTCAGGGGGCGGTTATGGCTACACCTTC	CASSLSGGGYGYTF
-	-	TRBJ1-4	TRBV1	TGCACCAGCAGCCGGAAGAGCGGGGCAGGGGAAGAAAAACTGTTTTTT	CTSSRKSGAGEEKLFF
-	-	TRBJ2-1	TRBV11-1	TGTGCCAGCAGTCCGGACACGAGCTCCTACAATGAGCAGTTCTTC	CASSPDTSSYNEQFF
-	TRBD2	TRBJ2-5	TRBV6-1	TGTGCCAGCAGTTTAGAACACGTAGCGGGGGAGCAGTACTTC	CASSLEHVAGEQYF
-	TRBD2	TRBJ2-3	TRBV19	TGTGCCAGTAGTATACAATCGACGGGACTAGCAACAGATACGCAGTATTTT	CASSIQSTGLATDTQYF
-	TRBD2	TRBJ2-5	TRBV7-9	TGTGCCAGCAGCTTACCGACTAGCGAACAAGAGACCCAGTACTTC	CASSLPTSEQETQYF
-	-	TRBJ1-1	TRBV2	TGTGCCAGCAGTGAACGTCGCACGGGTAAAGCTTTCTTT	CASSERRTGKAFF
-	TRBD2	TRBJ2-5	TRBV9	TGTGCCAGCAGCGTAGGTTCGACTAGCGGACAAGAGACCCAGTACTTC	CASSVGSTSGQETQYF
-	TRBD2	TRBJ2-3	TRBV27	TGTGCCAGCAGCTGGGGGGGATTCACAGATACGCAGTATTTT	CASSWGGFTDTQYF
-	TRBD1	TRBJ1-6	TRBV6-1	TGTGCCAGCACCGAGGGACAGTTTAATTCACCCCTCCACTTT	CASTEGQFNSPLHF
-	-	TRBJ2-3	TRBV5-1	TGCGCCAGCAGCTTGCATACAGACGTCTGGGAGTATTTT	CASSLHTDVWEYF
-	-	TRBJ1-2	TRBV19	TGTGCCAGTAGTACCACGGACAGAATCTATGGCTACACCTTC	CASSTTDRIYGYTF
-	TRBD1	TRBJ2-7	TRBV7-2	TGTGCCAGCAGCCCGGGAAGGAGGACAGGTTCCTACGAGCAGTACTTC	CASSPGRRTGSYEQYF
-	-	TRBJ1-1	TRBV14	TGTGCCAGCAGCCTTCTCGGGGGGAACACTGAAGCTTTCTTT	CASSLLGGNTEAFF
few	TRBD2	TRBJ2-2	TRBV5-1	TGCGCCAGCAGCTTGGCTAGCGGCGGTGGGACCGGGGAGCTGTTTTTT	CASSLASGGGTGELFF
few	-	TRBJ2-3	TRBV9	TGTGCCAGCAGCGTGACTACAGGGTCATATGGAGATACGCAGTATTTT	CASSVTTGSYGDTQYF
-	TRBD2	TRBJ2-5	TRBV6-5	TGTGCCAGCAGTTATAATCTAGCGGAAGAGACCCAGTACTTC	CASSYNLAEETQYF
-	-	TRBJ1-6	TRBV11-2	TGTGCCAGCAGCCCCCGAGTGGGGAGAAATTCACCCCTCCACTTT	CASSPRVGRNSPLHF
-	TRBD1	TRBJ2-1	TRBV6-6	TGTGCCAGCAGTTTTGGACAGGCCGAGCAGTTCTTC	CASSFGQAEQFF
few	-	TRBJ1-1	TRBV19	TGTGCCAGTAGTATGTACTCGGACAGCCTGGCTTTCTTT	CASSMYSDSLAFF
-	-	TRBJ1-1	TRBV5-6	TGTGCCAGCAGCTTGGGCCTCGCCGGTTTTACTGAAGCTTTCTTT	CASSLGLAGFTEAFF
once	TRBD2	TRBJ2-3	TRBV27	TGTGCCAGCAGTTTACAGGGACTATTAAGCACAGATACGCAGTATTTT	CASSLQGLLSTDTQYF
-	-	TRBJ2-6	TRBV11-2	TGTGCTAGCAGCCCCGGGGTGGCTGGGGCCAACGTCCTGACTTTC	CASSPGVAGANVLTF
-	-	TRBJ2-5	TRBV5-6	TGTGCCAGCAGCCCGAAGCTAGGGGGAGAGACCCAGTACTTC	CASSPKLGGETQYF
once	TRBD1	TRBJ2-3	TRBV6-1	TGTGCCAGCAGTAAAAAGGGACAGGGGGCAGATACGCAGTATTTT	CASSKKGQGADTQYF
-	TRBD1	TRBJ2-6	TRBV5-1	TGCGCCAGCAGCTCCCCAACAGGGGCCTTCTCTGGGGCCAACGCCCTGACTTTC	CASSSPTGAFSGANALTF
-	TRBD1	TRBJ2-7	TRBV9	TGTGCCAGCAGCTTCCGGGACAGACCCTACGAGCAGTACTTC	CASSFRDRPYEQYF